This TCR beta chain was recovered during a study of cytomegalovirus exposure and HLA in healthy donors. Whole-study findings and limits: The study recorded 164 TCR beta chains that were cytomegalovirus-associated.

Points on this clone: Its specificity is not known.

13 Jbeta primers and 60 Vbeta primers were used for the PCR. Methods used by the authors: The count from a later analysis was about 80 million unique TCR beta chains, around 10 million of them shared. Sequenced by immunoSEQ multiplex PCR; TCRdb stores in-frame clones only, minus some. V and J calls and clone size are those listed in that table; D and trimming were worked out from the DNA. Of some 150,000 clones in the sample, 79% were seen once. V lost 6 bases and J lost 2; bases outside the gene matches: 0. This CDR3 spans 14 amino acids. CDR1 is MNHEY, CDR2 SMNVEV, per germline (reference sequence).

This rearrangement joins TRBV27 to TRBJ2-7; the match to TRBD2 covers 14 bases. This clonotype was obtained from a woman in her forties or fifties in good health and CMV-seronegative. What was sequenced was PBMCs. CDR3 nucleotide sequence: TGTGCCAGCAGGGGACTAGCGGGAGCCTACGAGCAGTACTTC. Its protein product is CASRGLAGAYEQYF.